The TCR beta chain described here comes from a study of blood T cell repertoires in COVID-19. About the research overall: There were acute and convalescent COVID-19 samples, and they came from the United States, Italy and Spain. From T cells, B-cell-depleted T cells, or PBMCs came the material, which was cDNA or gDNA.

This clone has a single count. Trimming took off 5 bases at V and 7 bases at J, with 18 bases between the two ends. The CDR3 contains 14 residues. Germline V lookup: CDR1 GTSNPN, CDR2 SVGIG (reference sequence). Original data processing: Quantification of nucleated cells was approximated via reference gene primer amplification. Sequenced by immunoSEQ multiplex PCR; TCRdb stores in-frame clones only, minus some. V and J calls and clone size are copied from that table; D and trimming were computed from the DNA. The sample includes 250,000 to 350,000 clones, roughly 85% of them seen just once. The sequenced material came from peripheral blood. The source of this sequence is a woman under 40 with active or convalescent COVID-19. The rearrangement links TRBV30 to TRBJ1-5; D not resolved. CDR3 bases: TGTGCCTGGGCGGTCGGGGTAATAGGGCAGCCCCAGCATTTT. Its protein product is CAWAVGVIGQPQHF.